Listed here are 27 T cell receptor beta chains from one sample, sequenced in a study of cytomegalovirus exposure and HLA in healthy donors (dated by TCRdb to about 2017). Libraries were prepared through the immunoSEQ multiplex PCR assay. The multiplex PCR relied on a mix of 60 forward primers for TCR Vbeta segments and 13 reverse primers for TCR Jbeta segments. TCRdb's version of the immuneACCESS table is confined to in-frame rearrangements and falls short of the full clone set. An unresolved V gene accounts for under half of the shortfall where checked; the remainder is of unknown origin. This sample is represented by around 150,000 clones; around 76% of them were singletons. The top ten constitute roughly 1.9% of the sample. The material sequenced was PBMCs. All receptors come from a female donor in good health and CMV-seronegative.

This clone was counted a few times. The chain couples TRBV9 to TRBJ2-3; a weak D match, TRBD2 (6 bases). CDR3 size: 14 residues. The germline V gene has CDR1 SGDLS and CDR2 YYNGEE. V lost 0 bases, J lost 7 bases, and 12 bases lay in between. The CDR3 nucleotides read TGTGCCAGCAGCGTAGATGGCGGGGCGAATACGCAGTATTTT. It encodes CASSVDGGANTQYF. Complete variable domain (other parts from reference TRBV9 and TRBJ2-3): DSGVTQTPKHLITATGQRVTLRCSPRSGDLSVYWYQQSLDQGLQFLIQYYNGEERAKGNILERFSAQQFPDLHSELNLSSLELGDSALYFCASSVDGGANTQYFGPGTRLTVL.

The chain recombines TRBV5-1 with TRBJ2-5, with TRBD1 matching over 7 bases. The CDR3 spans 13 residues. Germline lookup yields CDR1 SGHRS and CDR2 YFSETQ. Trimming removed 3 bases from V and 5 bases from J; junction bases left unmatched: 4. The CDR3 protein is CASSSLQGETQYF. CDR3 bases: TGCGCCAGCAGCTCACTACAGGGGGAGACCCAGTACTTC.

The table lists this clone with a few counts. The gene calls are TRBV5-1 and TRBJ2-1; D ambiguous. The CDR3 is made up of 13 amino acids. Germline V gene data show CDR1 as SGHRS and CDR2 as YFSETQ. Trimming removed 2 bases from V and 9 bases from J, with 12 bases in between. CDR3 amino acids: CASSFLALGEQFF. Here the CDR3 DNA reads TGCGCCAGCAGCTTTTTGGCCCTAGGTGAGCAGTTCTTC.

The chain uses TRBV5-1 and TRBJ2-5, with a tentative D call TRBD1 (5 bases). Germline V gene sequence: CDR1 SGHRS, CDR2 YFSETQ. This CDR3 has 14 amino acids. The V end was cut by 6 bases, the J end by 4 bases, with 16 bases between. CDR3 DNA sequence: TGCGCCAGCACCTACCAGGGTCTACTAGAGACCCAGTACTTC. Its protein is CASTYQGLLETQYF.

V and J are TRBV7-9 and TRBJ1-2, with a weak D call TRBD1 (5 bases). This CDR3 contains 14 residues. V was clipped by 1 base and J by 3 bases, with 9 bases between them. The germline V gene encodes CDR1 SEHNR and CDR2 FQNEAQ (reference sequence). The CDR3, as DNA: TGTGCCAGCAGCTTAGGTAGGGGTGACTATGGCTACACCTTC. Amino acid sequence: CASSLGRGDYGYTF.

The chain carries TRBV5-4 and TRBJ1-2; maybe TRBD1 (6 bases). The length of the CDR3 is 13 residues. Germline assignment: CDR1 SGHNT and CDR2 YYREEE (reference sequence). V gave up 3 bases and J gave up 7 bases, with 13 bases separating them. The CDR3: CASSSGAWGGYTF. CDR3 nucleotides: TGTGCCAGCAGCTCAGGGGCTTGGGGTGGCTACACCTTC.

The chain recombines TRBV7-7 with TRBJ2-1; 7 bases are shared with TRBD2. The CDR3 length is 15 residues. CDR1 SSHAT and CDR2 FNYEAQ come from the germline V gene (reference sequence). V was clipped by 8 bases and J by 4 bases; unmatched bases: 11. CDR3 loop: CASALGGGGYNEQFF. The DNA for the CDR3 is TGTGCCAGCGCTCTTGGCGGGGGAGGGTACAATGAGCAGTTCTTC. Together with reference TRBV7-7 and TRBJ2-1, the CDR3 gives the full variable domain: GAGVSQSPRYKVTKRGQDVTLRCDPISSHATLYWYQQALGQGPEFLTYFNYEAQPDKSGLPSDRFSAERPEGSISTLTIQRTEQRDSAMYRCASALGGGGYNEQFFGPGTRLTVL.

The CDR3 DNA follows: TGTGCCAGTAGTCTAGGGACAGCTAACTATGGCTACACCTTC. Amino acid sequence: CASSLGTANYGYTF. J is TRBJ1-2 and V is TRBV19, with 7 positions matching TRBD1. Germline V gene data show CDR1 as LNHDA and CDR2 as SQIVND (reference sequence). V was pared by 5 bases and J by 0 bases, with 3 bases of the junction left unmatched. The CDR3 has 14 residues.

This chain joins TRBV6-6 and TRBJ2-5, with 10 bases lining up with TRBD1. The J call may be wrong; the DNA end is better matched by TRBJ2-7. The germline V gene encodes CDR1 MNHNY and CDR2 SVGAGI (reference sequence). This CDR3 region has 13 residues. The CDR3 spells CASSRDRGYEQYF. The CDR3 bases are TGTGCCAGCAGCCGGGACAGGGGCTACGAGCAGTACTTC.

The CDR3 sequence is CASSLGRGGRDTEAFF. The CDR3 DNA is TGCGCCAGCAGCTTGGGGAGGGGAGGGAGGGACACTGAAGCTTTCTTT. The rearrangement links TRBV5-1 to TRBJ1-1, with a weak D call TRBD1 (5 bases). Germline CDR1 is SGHRS and CDR2 is YFSETQ. V lost 0 bases, J lost 3 bases, and 15 bases lay in between. CDR3 length equals 16 residues.

The chain recombines TRBV19 with TRBJ2-5; the D gene is possibly TRBD1 (6 bases). The CDR3 loop spans 12 amino acids. Germline values: CDR1 LNHDA, CDR2 SQIVND (reference sequence). Between the trimmed V and J ends, which lost 1 base and 12 bases, there was a span of 12 bases. In DNA form, the CDR3 reads TGTGCCAGTAGTATAGGGCAGGGACAAGAGTACTTC. Translated, it gives CASSIGQGQEYF.

On this clone itself: This CDR3 is also generated by other DNA sequences in the sample. The chain employs TRBV5-1 and TRBJ1-1, with TRBD1 matching over 8 bases. Germline CDR1 SGHRS, CDR2 YFSETQ. CDR3 size: 15 residues. Trimming took 0 bases from V and 2 from J; bases not matched to a gene: 3. CDR3 nucleotide sequence: TGCGCCAGCAGCTTGGGGGGGACAGGTAACACTGAAGCTTTCTTT. Protein: CASSLGGTGNTEAFF.

The CDR3, as DNA: TGTGCCAGCAGCGCTGGGAGCGGGAGGGCGAACACCGGGGAGCTGTTTTTT. This gives the protein CASSAGSGRANTGELFF. The rearrangement uses TRBV9 and TRBJ2-2; TRBD2 agrees at 10 bases. Germline CDR1 reads SGDLS; CDR2 reads YYNGEE. V was pared by 3 bases and J by 0 bases, with 5 bases of the junction left unmatched. CDR3 length: 17 amino acids.

The chain carries TRBV2 and TRBJ2-3; D is perhaps TRBD1 (9 bases). Germline V lookup: CDR1 SNHLY, CDR2 FYNNEI. There are 19 residues in the CDR3. V was pared by 4 bases and J by 0 bases, with 23 bases between. CDR3: CASSGGQGNSGASTDTQYF. As DNA, the CDR3 is TGTGCCAGCAGTGGGGGACAGGGAAATAGCGGGGCTAGCACAGATACGCAGTATTTT.

This clone was picked up one time. The genes are TRBV18 and TRBJ1-6, with 9 bases matching TRBD1. J gave up 9 bases and V 3 bases, and 3 bases lay outside the gene matches. Germline V gene lookup returns CDR1 KGHSH and CDR2 LQKENI. CDR3 length: 14 residues. CDR3 nucleotides: TGTGCCAGCTCACCCGACAGGGGGGCTTCACCCCTCCACTTT. Translated: CASSPDRGASPLHF.

The CDR3 DNA is TGTGCCAGCAGTTCAAACAGGGAATTGGCAGGCGGAAACACCATATATTTT. It specifies CASSSNRELAGGNTIYF. The chain combines TRBV28 with TRBJ1-3, with D tentatively TRBD1 (6 bases). Trimming cost V 4 bases and J 4 bases, with 20 bases left between them. Looked up from germline, CDR1 is MDHEN and CDR2 is SYDVKM. This CDR3 is built from 17 residues.

The chain employs TRBV2 and TRBJ1-1, with 7 bases that match TRBD1. Germline CDR1 reads SNHLY; CDR2 reads FYNNEI. V shed 7 bases and J 0 bases; nucleotides not matched to a gene: 8. The CDR3 consists of 15 residues. The CDR3 bases are TGTGCCAGCAATCACCTACAGGGGCTGAACACTGAAGCTTTCTTT. It codes for CASNHLQGLNTEAFF.

V usage is TRBV2 and J usage is TRBJ2-5; 7 bases match TRBD1. The CDR3 totals 12 residues. J was trimmed by 7 bases and V by 6 bases; bases with no gene match: 5. Germline V CDR1 and CDR2: SNHLY, FYNNEI. The CDR3 protein is CASRTTGRTQYF. The DNA for the CDR3 is TGTGCCAGCAGGACGACAGGGAGGACCCAGTACTTC.

The chain carries TRBV5-1 and TRBJ2-6, with a weak D call TRBD2 (5 bases). This CDR3 comprises 16 residues. Germline CDR1 is SGHRS and CDR2 is YFSETQ. V gave up 5 bases and J gave up 0 bases, with 12 bases separating them. The CDR3 nucleotides read TGCGCCAGCAGGGCAGCGGAAATCTCTGGGGCCAACGTCCTGACTTTC. Translating it yields CASRAAEISGANVLTF.

This clone has a handful of counts. This rearrangement joins TRBV7-2 to TRBJ2-7; D not resolved. CDR1 and CDR2 from the germline V gene are SGHTA and FQGNSA. V dropped 2 bases and J dropped 5 bases, with 16 bases sitting between them. The CDR3 has 15 amino acids. CDR3 sequence: CASSLSTVPTNEQYF. CDR3 nucleotides: TGTGCCAGCAGCTTATCAACGGTACCTACCAACGAGCAGTACTTC.

This clone was recorded once. The rearrangement joins TRBV5-4 to TRBJ2-2; the D gene is possibly TRBD2 (5 bases). V was pared by 3 bases and J by 0 bases, with 9 bases between. The CDR3 extends over 15 amino acids. Germline V lookup: CDR1 SGHNT, CDR2 YYREEE (reference sequence). CDR3 protein: CASSWGAANTGELFF. The CDR3 nucleotides are TGTGCCAGCAGCTGGGGAGCGGCGAACACCGGGGAGCTGTTTTTT.

This sequence joins TRBV5-5 and TRBJ1-1; D remains unclear. V was cut by 4 bases and J by 4 bases, with 8 bases left in between. CDR3 size: 12 residues. The germline V gene has CDR1 SGHKS and CDR2 YYEKEE (reference sequence). In DNA, the CDR3 is TGTGCCAGCAGCCCTGCGGGCACTGAAGCTTTCTTT. Its protein product is CASSPAGTEAFF.

The chain couples TRBV7-9 to TRBJ2-3; 10 bases are shared with TRBD2. CDR1 and CDR2 from the germline V gene are SEHNR and FQNEAQ (reference sequence). The V segment lost 6 bases and the J segment 0 bases; nucleotides outside the gene matches: 6. This CDR3 is 16 amino acids long. The CDR3 DNA reads as TGTGCCAGCAGATGGGGTAGCGGGGGGAGCACAGATACGCAGTATTTT. Its translation is CASRWGSGGSTDTQYF.

The CDR3 region is CASSTGDRPQHF. For the CDR3, the DNA is TGTGCCAGCTCGACAGGGGACCGGCCCCAGCATTTT. The chain has TRBV25-1 and TRBJ1-5; 8 bases are shared with TRBD1. The CDR3 spans 12 residues. The germline CDR1 and CDR2 sequences are MGHDK and SYGVNS. Trimming at V came to 8 bases and at J to 9 bases, leaving 6 bases not matched to a gene.

The table lists this clone with a count of one. V and J are TRBV2 and TRBJ1-4, with a possible D match to TRBD1 (6 bases). V was trimmed by 7 bases and J by 7 bases, leaving 13 bases between them. Germline loops: CDR1 SNHLY, CDR2 FYNNEI. CDR3 size: 13 residues. The chain's CDR3 is CASKRGHSEKLFF. The DNA of the CDR3 is TGTGCCAGCAAACGGGGACATAGTGAAAAACTGTTTTTT.

This chain joins TRBV6-6 and TRBJ1-5, with TRBD1 matching 7 bases. Losses at the gene ends were 2 bases for V and 0 bases for J; bases not matched to a gene: 4. Germline loops: CDR1 MNHNY, CDR2 SVGAGI (reference sequence). This CDR3 is 16 amino acids long. CDR3 sequence: CASSYLNRGSNQPQHF. The CDR3 DNA follows: TGTGCCAGCAGTTACCTCAACAGGGGTAGCAATCAGCCCCAGCATTTT.

This clone was observed a handful of times. The chain couples TRBV7-9 to TRBJ2-7, with unresolved D. Trimming left V 3 bases short and J 3 bases short, with 6 bases between. This CDR3 is built from 12 residues. CDR1 is SEHNR, CDR2 FQNEAQ, per germline (reference sequence). In DNA form, the CDR3 reads TGTGCCAGCAGCTTTAGTGGCTACGAGCAGTACTTC. Residues: CASSFSGYEQYF.